Sequencing of this TCR beta chain was carried out in a study of blood T cell repertoires in COVID-19. V was shortened by 5 bases and J by 3 bases, with 13 bases between the two germline ends. The CDR3 sequence is 15 residues long. Looked up from germline, CDR1 is SEHNR and CDR2 is FQNEAQ (reference sequence). Assay: immunoSEQ multiplex PCR; the TCRdb copy retains only in-frame clones and omits some. Among approximately 120,000 clones listed, approximately 74% were seen once. Followed over time, Seattle patients had been enrolled while infection was active. The specimen was peripheral blood. The rearrangement links TRBV7-9 to TRBJ1-4, with a tentative D call TRBD1 (6 bases). The receptor was isolated from a man older than 75 with COVID-19, enrolled during active disease. The CDR3 DNA sequence: TGTGCCAGCAGCACCGGGGACACCCCTAATGAAAAACTGTTTTTT. As protein: CASSTGDTPNEKLFF.